This entry lists 20 T cell receptor beta chains sequenced from one sample in a study of OX40 agonist ivuxolimab in advanced cancers. Using immunoSEQ multiplex PCR, the repertoire was profiled, and TCRdb retains in-frame clones only, with some absent. The data show 23,000 or so clones, with roughly 71% seen just once and 2% to 2.5% held by the top ten. The sample was CD4+ or CD8+ T cells sorted from blood, taken in a trial of the OX40 agonist ivuxolimab. These receptors were taken from an adult with an advanced solid tumor such as melanoma, head and neck, liver or kidney cancer.

The V and J genes are TRBV2 and TRBJ2-3, with 9 bases lining up with TRBD1. The CDR3 has 15 amino acids. Germline CDR1 and CDR2: SNHLY and FYNNEI. V shed 8 bases, J shed 0 bases, and the junction held 6 bases outside the gene matches. The CDR3 sequence: CASGWDRASTDTQYF. CDR3 nucleotides: TGTGCCAGCGGTTGGGACAGGGCTAGCACAGATACGCAGTATTTT.

This chain uses TRBV7-9 with TRBJ2-1; 9 nucleotides match TRBD2. Germline V gene data show CDR1 as SEHNR and CDR2 as FQNEAQ (reference sequence). Unmatched junction bases numbered 11, after V lost 1 base and J lost 7 bases. This CDR3 contains 17 residues. CDR3 nucleotide sequence: TGTGCCAGCAGCTTAGGATCCGGGACTAGCCTTACGAATGAGCAGTTCTTC. Amino acids: CASSLGSGTSLTNEQFF. Supplemented by reference TRBV7-9 and TRBJ2-1, the full variable domain reads DTGVSQNPRHKITKRGQNVTFRCDPISEHNRLYWYRQTLGQGPEFLTYFQNEAQLEKSRLLSDRFSAERPKGSFSTLEIQRTEQGDSAMYLCASSLGSGTSLTNEQFFGPGTRLTVL.

This clone was seen only once. The rearrangement joins TRBV5-6 to TRBJ1-6, with D unclear. V shed 0 bases and J shed 10 bases, with 8 bases lying between them. CDR1 and CDR2 (germline): SGHDT, YYEEEE. The CDR3 length is 13 residues. Here the CDR3 reads CASSLGARSPLHF. DNA for the CDR3: TGTGCCAGCAGCTTGGGGGCGCGGTCACCCCTCCACTTT.

The V gene is TRBV7-8, the J gene TRBJ1-1, with a possible D match to TRBD1 (5 bases). Germline CDR1 and CDR2: SGHVS and FQNEAQ. The length of the CDR3 is 12 residues. Trimming cost V 3 bases and J 5 bases, with 7 bases left between them. In nucleotides, the CDR3 is TGTGCCAGCAGCTTGGGGGAGACTGAAGCTTTCTTT. Translation: CASSLGETEAFF.

V is TRBV6-6 and J is TRBJ1-2; D uncertain. CDR3 length: 15 residues. Germline V gene sequence: CDR1 MNHNY, CDR2 SVGAGI (reference sequence). Trimming stripped 2 bases from V and 6 bases from J, with 16 bases between. CDR3 amino acids: CASSYGSQNRDGYTF. CDR3 in DNA: TGTGCCAGCAGTTACGGGTCGCAGAATCGAGATGGCTACACCTTC.

The V and J genes are TRBV5-1 and TRBJ2-5, with a tentative D call TRBD1 (6 bases). The CDR3 loop spans 13 amino acids. The V and J ends lost 4 bases and 1 base respectively, with 8 bases between them. The germline V gene encodes CDR1 SGHRS and CDR2 YFSETQ. Here the CDR3 DNA reads TGCGCCAGCAGCCAAGGGGGCCAAGAGACCCAGTACTTC. It yields the protein CASSQGGQETQYF.

The chain has TRBV7-2 and TRBJ1-3; D gene uncertain. CDR1 and CDR2 from the germline V gene are SGHTA and FQGNSA. The length of the CDR3 is 12 residues. V shed 4 bases and J shed 11 bases, with 12 bases lying between them. CDR3 bases: TGTGCCAGCAGCTCTTCGAATCAAGCCATATATTTT. It specifies CASSSSNQAIYF.

V is TRBV27 and J is TRBJ1-5, with D unresolved. The CDR3 is 14 amino acids. Germline CDR1 reads MNHEY; CDR2 reads SMNVEV (reference sequence). The germline V and J ends were trimmed by 5 bases and 0 bases, with 8 bases remaining between them. The CDR3 loop reads CASSQLYSNQPQHF. The CDR3 nucleotides are TGTGCCAGCAGTCAGCTTTATAGCAATCAGCCCCAGCATTTT.

The chain recombines TRBV6-6 with TRBJ2-7; D is undetermined. Germline CDR1 is MNHNY and CDR2 is SVGAGI (reference sequence). The CDR3 has 13 amino acids. Between the trimmed V and J ends, which lost 4 bases and 1 base, there was a span of 8 bases. CDR3 amino acids: CASSSAGSYEQYF. In DNA, the CDR3 is TGTGCCAGCAGTTCAGCTGGGTCCTACGAGCAGTACTTC.

The chain joins TRBV6-6 to TRBJ1-1; 7 positions match TRBD1. The CDR3 sequence is 14 residues long. Germline CDR1 reads MNHNY; CDR2 reads SVGAGI (reference sequence). Trimming at V came to 5 bases and at J to 4 bases, leaving 7 bases not matched to a gene. CDR3 protein: CASSKDRSVTEAFF. The CDR3, as DNA: TGTGCCAGCAGTAAGGACAGGTCTGTCACTGAAGCTTTCTTT.

This rearrangement joins TRBV30 to TRBJ1-1; the D is unclear. Trimming pared 3 bases from V and 0 bases from J, leaving 8 bases between. This CDR3 is 13 amino acids long. In germline, CDR1 is GTSNPN, CDR2 SVGIG (reference sequence). DNA for the CDR3: TGTGCCTGGAGCCCGGGTATGAACACTGAAGCTTTCTTT. It specifies CAWSPGMNTEAFF.

The J gene is TRBJ1-1, the V gene TRBV30, with 8 nucleotides matching TRBD1. V was pared by 3 bases and J by 5 bases, with 5 bases of the junction left unmatched. CDR1 GTSNPN and CDR2 SVGIG come from the germline V gene (reference sequence). CDR3 size: 13 residues. The CDR3, as DNA: TGTGCCTGGAGCGGTGACAGGGGAACTGAAGCTTTCTTT. It specifies CAWSGDRGTEAFF.

The chain recombines TRBV29-1 with TRBJ1-6; the match to TRBD1 covers 8 bases. The CDR3 spans 13 residues. Germline values: CDR1 SQVTM, CDR2 ANQGSEA. The ends lost 7 bases at V and 6 bases at J; junction bases unmatched: 5. The CDR3 coding sequence is TGCAGCGCCGGACAGGGCGGTAATTCACCCCTCCACTTT. Protein: CSAGQGGNSPLHF.

This chain connects TRBV28 to TRBJ2-6; TRBD2 matches 8 bases. This CDR3 has 16 amino acids. The germline gives CDR1 MDHEN, CDR2 SYDVKM. The CDR3 DNA is TGTGCATCAGCAGACGGGGGGGCGCGAGGGGCCAACGTCCTGACTTTC. Protein product: CASADGGARGANVLTF.

The chain has TRBV2 and TRBJ1-2; 9 positions agree with TRBD1. The ends lost 9 bases at V and 7 bases at J; junction bases unmatched: 9. Germline-derived CDR1 and CDR2 are SNHLY and FYNNEI. The CDR3 loop spans 13 amino acids. The CDR3: CARSLDRGGGYTF. CDR3 nucleotides: TGTGCCAGAAGCTTAGACAGGGGGGGTGGCTACACCTTC.

This clone was picked up a small number of times. The chain employs TRBV5-6 and TRBJ1-3; 7 nucleotides match TRBD1. With 3 bases clipped from V and 4 bases from J, the junction kept 4 bases outside the gene matches. This CDR3 has 14 residues. The germline V gene encodes CDR1 SGHDT and CDR2 YYEEEE. CDR3 DNA sequence: TGTGCCAGCAGCTCGACAGGGCTGGGAAACACCATATATTTT. It is translated as CASSSTGLGNTIYF.

The chain uses TRBV6-6 and TRBJ2-7; unclear D gene. Germline V CDR1 and CDR2: MNHNY, SVGAGI (reference sequence). V was trimmed by 0 bases and J by 3 bases, leaving 9 bases between them. The CDR3 extends over 14 amino acids. CDR3 DNA sequence: TGTGCCAGCAGTTACTCGCCAGACCTCTACGAGCAGTACTTC. Residues: CASSYSPDLYEQYF.

This clone was detected once. V gene TRBV28 combines with J gene TRBJ2-7; D gene uncertain. The germline V gene has CDR1 MDHEN and CDR2 SYDVKM. V was clipped by 3 bases and J by 4 bases, with 7 bases between them. The CDR3 spans 12 residues. The CDR3 sequence: CASSFTVYEQYF. The CDR3 DNA is TGTGCCAGCAGTTTTACTGTTTACGAGCAGTACTTC.

The V call is TRBV6-5, the J call TRBJ2-5; 10 nucleotides line up with TRBD2. Germline CDR1 and CDR2: MNHEY and SVGAGI. With 6 bases clipped from V and 6 bases from J, the junction kept 7 bases outside the gene matches. The CDR3 spans 14 residues. The CDR3 region has the DNA TGTGCCAGCAGGGGTAGCGGGGGGCTAAAGACCCAGTACTTC. It is translated as CASRGSGGLKTQYF.

The chain couples TRBV7-6 to TRBJ2-1; D ambiguous. The CDR3 consists of 12 residues. V lost 3 bases, J lost 8 bases, and 8 bases lay in between. Germline V gene data show CDR1 as SGHVS and CDR2 as FNYEAQ. CDR3 sequence: CASSLRQHEQFF. CDR3 DNA sequence: TGTGCCAGCAGCTTGCGGCAGCATGAGCAGTTCTTC.